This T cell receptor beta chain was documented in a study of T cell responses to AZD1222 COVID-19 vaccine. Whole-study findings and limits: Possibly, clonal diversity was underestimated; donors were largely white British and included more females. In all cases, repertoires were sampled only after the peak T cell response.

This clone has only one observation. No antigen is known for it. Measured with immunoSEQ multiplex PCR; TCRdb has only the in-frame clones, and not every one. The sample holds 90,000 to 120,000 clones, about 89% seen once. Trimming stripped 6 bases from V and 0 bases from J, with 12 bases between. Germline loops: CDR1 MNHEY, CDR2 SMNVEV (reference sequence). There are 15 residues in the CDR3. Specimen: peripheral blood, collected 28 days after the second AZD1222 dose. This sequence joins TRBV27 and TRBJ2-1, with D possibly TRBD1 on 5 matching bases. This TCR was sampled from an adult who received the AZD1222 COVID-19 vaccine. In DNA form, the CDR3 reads TGTGCCAGCAGCCCAGCCAGGGTCTCCTACAATGAGCAGTTCTTC. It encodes CASSPARVSYNEQFF.